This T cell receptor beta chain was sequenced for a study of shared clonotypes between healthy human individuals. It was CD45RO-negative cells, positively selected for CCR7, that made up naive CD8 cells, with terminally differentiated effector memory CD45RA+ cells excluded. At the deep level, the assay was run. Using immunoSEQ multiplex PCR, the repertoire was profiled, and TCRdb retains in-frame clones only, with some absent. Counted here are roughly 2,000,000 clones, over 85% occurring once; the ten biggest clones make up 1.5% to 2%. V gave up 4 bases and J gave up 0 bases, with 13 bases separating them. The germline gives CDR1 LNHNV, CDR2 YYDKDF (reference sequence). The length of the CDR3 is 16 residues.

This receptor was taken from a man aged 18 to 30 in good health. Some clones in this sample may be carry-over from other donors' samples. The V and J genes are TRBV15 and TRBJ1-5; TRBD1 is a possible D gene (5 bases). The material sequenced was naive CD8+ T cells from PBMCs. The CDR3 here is CATSIAGRYSNQPQHF. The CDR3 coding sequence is TGTGCCACCAGCATTGCAGGGAGATATAGCAATCAGCCCCAGCATTTT.